This T cell receptor (beta chain) was captured by sequencing in a study of shared clonotypes between healthy human individuals. About the study: Each donor contributed plates that comprised three CD4 naive, three CD4 memory, two CD8 naive and one CD8 memory.

Germline V gene data show CDR1 as SGHRS and CDR2 as YFSETQ. Trimming took off 4 bases at V and 6 bases at J, with 17 bases between the two ends. The CDR3 has 14 residues. The count of this clone is one. Repertoires were generated with immunoSEQ multiplex PCR, while TCRdb's copy carries only in-frame clones and drops some. This table holds 2 million to 2.5 million clones, about nine tenths found once. The chain employs TRBV5-1 and TRBJ2-7, with D perhaps given as TRBD1 or TRBD2 (5 bases each). Sample: naive CD4+ T cells from PBMCs. Subset denoted: CD45RA+ positively selected. This TCR derives from a man between 18 and 29 years old in good health. Some clones in this sample may be carry-over from other donors' samples. The CDR3 loop is CASSRTAGSGEQYF. Here the CDR3 DNA reads TGCGCCAGCAGCAGGACTGCAGGGTCTGGCGAGCAGTACTTC.